The 18 T cell receptor beta chains in this list originate from one sample, sequenced in a study of cytomegalovirus exposure and HLA in healthy donors. Use of 60 Vbeta and 13 Jbeta primers characterized the PCR. Measured with immunoSEQ multiplex PCR; TCRdb has only the in-frame clones, and not every one. The sample lists about 120,000 clones, approximately 80% occurring once. Sequencing was done on a sample of PBMCs. These receptors all come from a female donor in good health and CMV-seropositive.

This sequence joins TRBV2 and TRBJ1-6; unclear D gene. V was trimmed by 9 bases and J by 0 bases, leaving 6 bases between them. The CDR3 runs to 13 residues. The V gene's germline CDR1 is SNHLY and CDR2 FYNNEI. CDR3 amino acids: CARGSSYNSPLHF. CDR3 in DNA: TGTGCCAGGGGGAGCTCCTATAATTCACCCCTCCACTTT.

The J gene is TRBJ1-4, the V gene TRBV2; D possibly corresponds to TRBD1 (6 bases). The CDR3 has 15 residues. Between the trimmed V and J ends, which lost 5 bases and 3 bases, there was a span of 13 bases. Germline assignment: CDR1 SNHLY and CDR2 FYNNEI. The CDR3 DNA sequence: TGTGCCAGCAGTTTTCAGGGGATTGCTAATGAAAAACTGTTTTTT. Amino acid sequence: CASSFQGIANEKLFF.

This clone was observed once. The gene calls are TRBV7-9 and TRBJ2-1; no firm D call. Per the germline V gene, CDR1 is SEHNR and CDR2 is FQNEAQ (reference sequence). This CDR3 comprises 13 residues. Trimming took off 8 bases at V and 1 base at J, with 9 bases between the two ends. CDR3: CASQEASYNEQFF. In nucleotides, the CDR3 is TGTGCCAGCCAAGAGGCGTCCTACAATGAGCAGTTCTTC.

The CDR3 loop is CASSDGDRMGGYTF. CDR3 sequence (DNA): TGTGCCAGCAGTGATGGGGACAGGATGGGGGGCTACACCTTC. The V and J genes are TRBV25-1 and TRBJ1-2, with 8 bases aligning to TRBD1. Germline lookup yields CDR1 MGHDK and CDR2 SYGVNS. The CDR3 has 14 amino acids. Germline trimming cut 3 bases from V and 8 bases from J; bases unmatched to any gene: 8.

The chain uses TRBV29-1 and TRBJ2-3, with a tentative D call TRBD2 (5 bases). The germline gives CDR1 SQVTM, CDR2 ANQGSEA. CDR3 length equals 15 residues. The V end was cut by 0 bases, the J end by 0 bases, with 10 bases between. The CDR3 DNA is TGCAGCGTTGAAGATACACGGGGAAGCACAGATACGCAGTATTTT. Encoded protein: CSVEDTRGSTDTQYF.

CDR3 in amino acids: CASNGGQAGAYQPQHF. The CDR3 nucleotides are TGTGCCAGCAACGGGGGACAGGCAGGCGCTTATCAGCCCCAGCATTTT. The V and J genes are TRBV2 and TRBJ1-5; 8 positions agree with TRBD1. The V segment lost 7 bases and the J segment 5 bases; nucleotides outside the gene matches: 13. CDR3 length: 16 amino acids. CDR1 and CDR2 from the germline V gene are SNHLY and FYNNEI.

This clone was counted between two and nine times. V is TRBV7-8 and J is TRBJ1-1, with D unresolved. The V and J ends lost 5 bases and 0 bases respectively, with 10 bases between them. The germline V gene has CDR1 SGHVS and CDR2 FQNEAQ. The CDR3 contains 14 residues. CDR3 sequence reads: CASSQQIMNTEAFF. As DNA, the CDR3 is TGTGCCAGCAGCCAACAGATCATGAACACTGAAGCTTTCTTT.

This clone was seen just once. The V call is TRBV5-1, the J call TRBJ1-6; 7 nucleotides line up with TRBD1. CDR1 is SGHRS and CDR2 is YFSETQ in the germline V gene. With V trimmed by 7 bases and J by 4 bases, 8 bases remained unmatched. The CDR3 sequence is 15 residues long. CDR3 region: CASASGTAYNSPLHF. In DNA, the CDR3 is TGCGCCAGCGCGTCCGGGACAGCTTATAATTCACCCCTCCACTTT.

The chain is built from TRBV21-1 and TRBJ1-2; the table's D gene call, TRBD1, was not cross checked with the DNA. TRBV21-1 is labeled a pseudogene. CDR3 size: 16 residues. The CDR3 loop is CASSKAPGQGARGYTF. CDR3 in DNA: TGTGCCAGCAGCAAAGCGCCGGGACAGGGGGCGCGCGGCTACACCTTC.

Points on this clone: Germline is not matched at one junction end, which may reflect a read error. The CDR3 reads CASSSGIAGGTNTQYF. The CDR3, as DNA: TGTGCCAGCAGCTCCGGTATAGCGGGGGGCACAAATACGCAGTATTTT. This chain links TRBV7-3 with TRBJ2-3; 10 bases fit TRBD2. Germline CDR1 reads SGHTA; CDR2 reads FQGTGA. The CDR3 runs 16 residues.

The chain uses TRBV5-5 and TRBJ1-6; D possibly corresponds to TRBD1 (6 bases). From germline, CDR1 is SGHKS and CDR2 YYEKEE (reference sequence). This CDR3 has 13 residues. Trimming shortened V by 7 bases and J by 10 bases, and 15 bases separated the two germline ends. CDR3 bases: TGTGCCAGCTCTTGGACAGATAGGTCACCCCTCCACTTT. It encodes CASSWTDRSPLHF.

V is TRBV5-6 and J is TRBJ1-1; 7 bases agree with TRBD1. CDR1 SGHDT and CDR2 YYEEEE come from the germline V gene. Trimming cost V 3 bases and J 5 bases; bases outside gene matches: 10. CDR3 size: 15 residues. This CDR3 is CASSSYVETGTEAFF. The CDR3 nucleotides are TGTGCCAGCAGCTCCTACGTAGAGACAGGGACTGAAGCTTTCTTT.

CDR3 in amino acids: CASSRTPGTGIMTFF. In nucleotides, the CDR3 is TGTGCCAGCAGCCGAACCCCCGGGACAGGGATTATGACTTTCTTT. The chain uses TRBV27 and TRBJ1-1; 9 nucleotides align to TRBD1. The V segment lost 6 bases and the J segment 12 bases; nucleotides outside the gene matches: 17. The CDR3 has 15 amino acids. Germline values: CDR1 MNHEY, CDR2 SMNVEV (reference sequence).

V is TRBV5-1 and J is TRBJ1-1, with D tentatively TRBD1 (6 bases). The CDR3 loop spans 13 amino acids. V was pared by 4 bases and J by 2 bases, with 9 bases between. Germline values: CDR1 SGHRS, CDR2 YFSETQ. CDR3 sequence (DNA): TGCGCCAGCAGCAAGGGGGTCAACACTGAAGCTTTCTTT. Protein: CASSKGVNTEAFF.

This clone was recorded a few times. V usage is TRBV18 and J usage is TRBJ1-5; D is possibly TRBD1 (5 bases). The CDR3 sequence is 13 residues long. V was trimmed by 2 bases and J by 7 bases, leaving 9 bases between them. Germline V gene sequence: CDR1 KGHSH, CDR2 LQKENI. Here the CDR3 DNA reads TGTGCCAGCTCACCAGACAGTCGGCAGCCCCAGCATTTT. This encodes CASSPDSRQPQHF.

The chain is built from TRBV5-6 and TRBJ2-5, with TRBD1 identical over 8 bases. Germline V gene lookup returns CDR1 SGHDT and CDR2 YYEEEE. The V segment lost 2 bases and the J segment 5 bases; nucleotides outside the gene matches: 11. CDR3 length equals 16 residues. The CDR3 DNA reads TGTGCCAGCAGCTTCTATGGGCAGGGGGCGCAGGAGACCCAGTACTTC. Protein: CASSFYGQGAQETQYF.

This chain joins TRBV29-1 and TRBJ2-7, with TRBD1 identical over 8 bases. CDR3 length: 14 amino acids. Germline lookup yields CDR1 SQVTM and CDR2 ANQGSEA. V was pared by 6 bases and J by 1 base, with 8 bases of the junction left unmatched. The CDR3 region has the DNA TGCAGCGTCGGTGGGACAGGCGTATCCTACGAGCAGTACTTC. Protein product: CSVGGTGVSYEQYF.

A few counts support this clone. The chain has TRBV19 and TRBJ2-7; D is possibly TRBD2 (5 bases). The germline CDR1 and CDR2 sequences are LNHDA and SQIVND (reference sequence). The ends were cut back, 3 bases at V and 3 bases at J, with 12 bases in the middle. This CDR3 contains 14 residues. The CDR3 sequence: CASSMWGESYEQYF. The DNA for the CDR3 is TGTGCCAGTAGTATGTGGGGAGAGAGCTACGAGCAGTACTTC.